This TCR beta chain appears in the sequencing data of a study of shared T cell receptors in the human thymus. This table comes from immunoSEQ multiplex PCR, and its TCRdb copy is limited to in-frame clones, with some not included. The sample lists approximately 760,000 clones; 75% to 90% were seen once. These data were also filed under a second study, of human thymus T cells. From that report: Thymic tissue was derived from resections collected during corrective heart surgery. Apparent bias marked the V and J gene usage of thymic and blood repertoires.

The source is a girl less than two years old with a congenital heart defect. The sequencing input was thymocytes.

The CDR3 loop reads CASSQSDSAQQFF. DNA of the CDR3: TGTGCCAGCAGCCAATCGGACTCCGCGCAGCAGTTCTTC. The chain couples TRBV16 to TRBJ2-1; weak D call: TRBD2 (5 bases). The germline V gene has CDR1 KGHSY and CDR2 FQNENV. The V gene lost 0 bases and the J gene lost 11 bases, with 11 bases spanning the gap. This CDR3 has 13 residues.